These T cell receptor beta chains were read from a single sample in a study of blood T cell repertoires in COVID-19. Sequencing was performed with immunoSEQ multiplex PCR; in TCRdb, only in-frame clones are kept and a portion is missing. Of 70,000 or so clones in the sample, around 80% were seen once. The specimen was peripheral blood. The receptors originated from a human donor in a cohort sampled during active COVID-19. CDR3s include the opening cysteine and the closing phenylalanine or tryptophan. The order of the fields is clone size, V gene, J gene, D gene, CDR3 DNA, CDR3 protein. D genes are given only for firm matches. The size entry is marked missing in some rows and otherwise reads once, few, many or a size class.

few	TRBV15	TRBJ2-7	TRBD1	TGTGCCACCTCAGACAGGGTGGGCTACGAGCAGTACTTC	CATSDRVGYEQYF
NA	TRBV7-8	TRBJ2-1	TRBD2	TGTGCCAGCAATGGGGTTCTAGCGGGAGGGTTCCCCAACAATGAGCAGTTCTTC	CASNGVLAGGFPNNEQFF
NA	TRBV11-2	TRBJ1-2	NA	TGTGCCAGCAGCCTTCTCGGTAACTATGGCTACACCTTC	CASSLLGNYGYTF
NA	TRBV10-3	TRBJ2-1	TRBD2	TGTGCCATCGGGTCTACTAGCGGGAGGGTTGAGCAGTTCTTC	CAIGSTSGRVEQFF
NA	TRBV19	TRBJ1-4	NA	TGTGCCAGTAGGCAGGGATTCCCGAATGAAAAACTGTTTTTT	CASRQGFPNEKLFF
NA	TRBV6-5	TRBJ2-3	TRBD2	TGTGCCAGCACCCAGCGGGGGGCACGGGATACGCAGTATTTT	CASTQRGARDTQYF
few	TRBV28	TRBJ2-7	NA	TGTGCCAGCAGCCATGGGCCTCCCGGGGAGCATTCCTACGAGCAGTACTTC	CASSHGPPGEHSYEQYF
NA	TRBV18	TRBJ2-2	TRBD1	TGTGCCAGCTCACCACAGGGGGCACGGACCGGGGAGCTGTTTTTT	CASSPQGARTGELFF
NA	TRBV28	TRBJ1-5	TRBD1	TGTGCCAGCAGTGAGCGCAGGGGGCGGGGCAATCAGCCCCAGCATTTT	CASSERRGRGNQPQHF
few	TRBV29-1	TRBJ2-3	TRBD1	TGCAGCGTGGACAGGGATATGACAGATACGCAGTATTTT	CSVDRDMTDTQYF
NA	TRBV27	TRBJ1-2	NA	TGTGCCAGCAGTTTATCTAGGGGGTCGCAGGACGGCTACACCTTC	CASSLSRGSQDGYTF
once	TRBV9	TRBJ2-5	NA	TGTGCCAGCAGCGTCGCCCCAGACTGGCGGAACCAAGAGACCCAGTACTTC	CASSVAPDWRNQETQYF
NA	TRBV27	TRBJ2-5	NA	TGTGCCAGCAGCTCGGGATGGGGAGAGACCCAGTACTTC	CASSSGWGETQYF
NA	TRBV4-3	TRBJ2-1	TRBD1	TGCGCCAGCAGCCAACTTGGGGGGACAGGGCAGCGATGGCAGTTCTTC	CASSQLGGTGQRWQFF
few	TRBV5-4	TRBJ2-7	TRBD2	TGTGCCAGCAGCTTGGAGCTAGCGGGAGGGGAGCAGTACTTC	CASSLELAGGEQYF
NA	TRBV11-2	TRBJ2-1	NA	TGTGCCAGCAGCTTAGATTACAGCCCCGGCAATGAGCAGTTCTTC	CASSLDYSPGNEQFF
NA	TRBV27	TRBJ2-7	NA	TGTGCCAGCAGTTTAAAGCTCTCCTACGAGCAGTACTTC	CASSLKLSYEQYF